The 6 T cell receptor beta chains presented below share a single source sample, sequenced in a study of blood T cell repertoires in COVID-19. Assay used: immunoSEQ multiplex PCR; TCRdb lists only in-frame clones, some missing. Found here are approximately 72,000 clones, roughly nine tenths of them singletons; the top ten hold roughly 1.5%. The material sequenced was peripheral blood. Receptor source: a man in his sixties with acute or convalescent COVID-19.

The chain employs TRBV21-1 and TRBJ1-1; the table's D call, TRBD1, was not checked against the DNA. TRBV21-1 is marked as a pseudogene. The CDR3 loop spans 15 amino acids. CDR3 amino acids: CASSNGQGLNTEAFF. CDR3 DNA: TGTGCCAGCAGCAACGGACAGGGGCTGAACACTGAAGCTTTCTTT.

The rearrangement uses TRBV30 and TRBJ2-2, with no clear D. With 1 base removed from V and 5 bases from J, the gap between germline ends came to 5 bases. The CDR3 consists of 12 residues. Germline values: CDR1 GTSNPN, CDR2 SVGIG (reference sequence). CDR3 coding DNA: TGTGCCTGGAGTGCGGGTACCGGGGAGCTGTTTTTT. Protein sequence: CAWSAGTGELFF.

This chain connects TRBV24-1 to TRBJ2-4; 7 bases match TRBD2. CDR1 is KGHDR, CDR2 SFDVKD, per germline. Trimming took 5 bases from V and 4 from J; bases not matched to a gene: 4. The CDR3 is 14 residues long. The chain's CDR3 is CATSGGGSKNIQYF. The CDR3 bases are TGTGCCACCAGTGGGGGGGGATCAAAAAACATTCAGTACTTC.

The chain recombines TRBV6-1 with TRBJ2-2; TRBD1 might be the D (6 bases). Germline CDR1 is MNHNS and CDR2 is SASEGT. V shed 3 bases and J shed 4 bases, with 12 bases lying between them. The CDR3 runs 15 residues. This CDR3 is CASSDRGGGTGELFF. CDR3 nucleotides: TGTGCCAGCAGTGACAGGGGCGGCGGCACCGGGGAGCTGTTTTTT.

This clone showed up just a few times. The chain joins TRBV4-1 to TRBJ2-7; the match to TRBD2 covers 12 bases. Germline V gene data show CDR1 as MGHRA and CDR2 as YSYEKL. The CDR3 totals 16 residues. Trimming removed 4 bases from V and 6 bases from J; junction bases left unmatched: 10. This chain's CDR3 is CASSPIRLAGAAEQYF. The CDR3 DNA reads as TGCGCCAGCAGCCCAATAAGACTAGCGGGGGCGGCCGAGCAGTACTTC.

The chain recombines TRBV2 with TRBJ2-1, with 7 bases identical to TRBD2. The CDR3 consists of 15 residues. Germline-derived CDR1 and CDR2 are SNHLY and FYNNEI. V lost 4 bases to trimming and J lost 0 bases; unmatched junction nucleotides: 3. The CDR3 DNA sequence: TGTGCCAGCAGTGGTATAGCGGGCTCCTACAATGAGCAGTTCTTC. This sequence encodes CASSGIAGSYNEQFF.